This T cell receptor (beta chain) was found in a study of blood T cell repertoires in COVID-19 (dated by TCRdb to 2018 to 2020). About the investigation overall: Collaborator samples came from the United States, Italy and Spain and covered acute and convalescent phases of COVID-19. The repertoires were made available in a free public database intended to serve as a resource for research on the immune response to SARS-CoV-2. Sample metadata almost always included a de-identified subject ID, COVID-19 status, age in years and sex. The dataset comprised deeply sampled blood TCRbeta repertoires from subjects exposed to, actively infected with, or recovered from COVID-19. The material from the prospective study consisted of cDNA or gDNA derived from T cells, B-cell-depleted T cells, or PBMCs. HLA class I and class II types, where available, came from metadata supplied by the sample provider rather than from assay-based typing. The samples were drawn from two sources: the first 160 participants of the ongoing ImmuneRACE study, and over 1,000 subjects contributed by 6 global collaborators.

The collaborating institutions used their own protocols to collect whole blood in K2EDTA tubes. For TCRbeta analysis, collaborators shipped samples in one of three forms: frozen whole blood, isolated PBMCs, or DNA extracted from either of those sample types. Beyond this particular receptor, the publication reports: The quantity of clinical and demographic metadata differed by source and by participant and was supplied without curation.

TCRbeta CDR3 regions were amplified from genomic DNA by means of the immunoSEQ Assay, a bias-controlled multiplex PCR. The original methods were these. The number of nucleated cells in each sample was estimated from the amplification of reference gene primers within the assay. To quantify the absolute abundance of each unique TCRbeta CDR3 rearrangement, sequence reads were collapsed and filtered. For each sample, productive Simpson clonality was calculated as the square root of Simpson's diversity index over productive rearrangements. This immuneACCESS table, as held by TCRdb, lists in-frame sequences with V and J called but not all clones. Of the missing ones, under half trace to an unresolved V gene in checked studies; the others have no known cause. V and J calls and clone size are those listed in that table; D and trimming were worked out from the DNA. This sample has 130,000 to 150,000 clones in its table, and approximately 88% of those were observed once. The top ten clonotypes cover around 0.91% of the sample.

As for this clone: The specificity of this receptor is unknown. The sample holds no much larger clone one base away, and base qualities are not on file.

The receptor comes from a woman aged 45-60 years with acute or convalescent COVID-19. What was sequenced was peripheral blood.

Here the CDR3 is given as CASSSRQGADNEQFF. The nucleotides read TGTGCCAGCAGTTCTCGACAGGGGGCGGACAATGAGCAGTTCTTC. The sequence is built from TRBV6-6 and TRBJ2-1; 10 central nucleotides agree with TRBD1. The V end gives up 4 bases and the J end 5 bases, leaving 5 bases in the junction not matched to a gene. The CDR3 contains 15 residues, cysteine and phenylalanine counted. Only the CDR3 DNA stays, 45 bases, in frame from base 1. The germline V gene (reference sequence) gives CDR1 as MNHNY and CDR2 as SVGAGI.